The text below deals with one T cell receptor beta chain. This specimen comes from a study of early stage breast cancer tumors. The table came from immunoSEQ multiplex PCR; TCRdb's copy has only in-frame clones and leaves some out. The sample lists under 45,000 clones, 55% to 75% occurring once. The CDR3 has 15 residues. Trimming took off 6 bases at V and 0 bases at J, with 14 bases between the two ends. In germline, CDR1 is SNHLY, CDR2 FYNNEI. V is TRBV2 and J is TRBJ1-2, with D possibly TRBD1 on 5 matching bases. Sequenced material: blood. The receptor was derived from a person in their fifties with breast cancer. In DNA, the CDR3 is TGTGCCAGCAGGCCACGACAGAACCCTAACTATGGCTACACCTTC. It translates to CASRPRQNPNYGYTF.